A single sample is the source of the 19 T cell receptor beta chains below, sequenced in a study of blood T cell repertoires in COVID-19 (dated by TCRdb to between 2020 and 2021). The library was built by means of the immunoSEQ multiplex PCR assay. What TCRdb holds here is the immuneACCESS table cut down to in-frame rearrangements. Part of the clones is not present; checked against another copy, under half of the missing clones reflect an unresolved V gene, and the others are unexplained. For this sample there are about 330,000 clones; roughly 90% appear just once. The ten most abundant clones make up under 4.5% of the sample. Sequencing used peripheral blood. All receptors derive from a woman between 45 and 65 years old with active or convalescent COVID-19.

The CDR3 region is CASSFAGSSKLFF. The CDR3 DNA sequence: TGTGCCAGCAGCTTCGCAGGGTCTTCAAAACTGTTTTTT. The chain uses TRBV11-2 and TRBJ1-4, with TRBD1 as a possible D gene (5 bases). Deletions cut 3 bases from V and 10 bases from J, with 12 bases between. Germline assignment: CDR1 SGHAT and CDR2 FQNNGV. The CDR3 loop spans 13 amino acids.

The chain recombines TRBV3-1 (or the pseudogene TRBV3-2) with TRBJ2-3; the match to TRBD2 covers 12 bases. Losses at the gene ends were 7 bases for V and 5 bases for J; bases not matched to a gene: 4. The CDR3 is 14 residues long. Germline CDR1 reads LGHDT; CDR2 reads YNNKEL (reference sequence). This chain's CDR3 is CASTGLAGRDTQYF. The CDR3 DNA reads as TGTGCCAGCACCGGACTAGCGGGACGAGATACGCAGTATTTT.

The chain links TRBV2 to TRBJ1-6, with TRBD1 matching over 10 bases. The germline V gene encodes CDR1 SNHLY and CDR2 FYNNEI. Trimming cost V 8 bases and J 7 bases; bases outside gene matches: 8. The CDR3 spans 15 residues. The CDR3 here is CASGWDRGENSPLHF. For the CDR3, the DNA is TGTGCCAGCGGATGGGACAGGGGAGAAAATTCACCCCTCCACTTT.

This chain joins TRBV5-1 and TRBJ2-5; 9 bases match TRBD2. The CDR3 has 14 amino acids. Per germline, CDR1 SGHRS and CDR2 YFSETQ. Germline trimming cut 3 bases from V and 4 bases from J; bases unmatched to any gene: 4. DNA of the CDR3: TGCGCCAGCAGCTCCGGGACTAGCCGAGAGACCCAGTACTTC. Protein product: CASSSGTSRETQYF.

Only a few counts were recorded for this clone. The rearrangement links TRBV4-3 to TRBJ1-6; no clear D gene. The germline V and J ends were trimmed by 1 base and 7 bases, with 11 bases remaining between them. This CDR3 is built from 15 residues. Germline lookup yields CDR1 LGHNA and CDR2 YSLEER. The CDR3 here is CASSQGVRENSPLHF. The CDR3 DNA sequence: TGCGCCAGCAGCCAAGGGGTCCGGGAGAATTCACCCCTCCACTTT.

The rearrangement uses TRBV28 and TRBJ2-1; 9 bases fit TRBD2. The CDR3 runs 18 residues. From germline, CDR1 is MDHEN and CDR2 SYDVKM. With V trimmed by 2 bases and J by 3 bases, 11 bases remained unmatched. For the CDR3, the DNA is TGTGCCAGCAGTTTAAGCCGGGGTAGCGGGAGTTTCTACAATGAGCAGTTCTTC. Translation gives CASSLSRGSGSFYNEQFF.

V gene TRBV6-5 combines with J gene TRBJ2-7; D might be TRBD1 (6 bases). From germline, CDR1 is MNHEY and CDR2 SVGAGI. The CDR3 sequence is 15 residues long. V was cut by 6 bases and J by 0 bases, with 15 bases left in between. The CDR3 nucleotides are TGTGCCAGCAGATCAGGGGCCCTCGACTCCTACGAGCAGTACTTC. Translated, it gives CASRSGALDSYEQYF.

This CDR3 reads CASSQESLTAAGNTIYF. In DNA form, the CDR3 reads TGTGCCAGCAGCCAAGAGAGCCTTACGGCGGCTGGAAACACCATATATTTT. V gene TRBV4-2 combines with J gene TRBJ1-3; D is uncertain. V was shortened by 0 bases and J by 2 bases, with 14 bases between the two germline ends. The length of the CDR3 is 17 residues. Germline-derived CDR1 and CDR2 are LGHNA and YNFKEQ.

This clone is a singleton in its sample. This sequence joins TRBV20-1 and TRBJ1-2; 8 positions agree with TRBD1. The CDR3 length is 15 residues. J lost 6 bases, V lost 3 bases, and 12 bases had no gene match. Germline CDR1 and CDR2: DFQATT and SNEGSKA (reference sequence). CDR3 sequence (DNA): TGCAGTGCTAGTCGTCCGGACAGGGTCAAGGATGGCTACACCTTC. As protein: CSASRPDRVKDGYTF.

Notes on this clone: This sample also contains other DNA sequences that code for the same CDR3. The rearrangement joins TRBV5-1 to TRBJ2-5; 7 bases line up with TRBD1. This CDR3 contains 14 residues. Germline loops: CDR1 SGHRS, CDR2 YFSETQ. With 2 bases clipped from V and 1 base from J, the junction kept 2 bases outside the gene matches. The CDR3 here is CASSLGGGQETQYF. The DNA for the CDR3 is TGCGCCAGCAGCTTAGGGGGCGGCCAAGAGACCCAGTACTTC.

This chain connects TRBV9 to TRBJ1-1, with D perhaps matching TRBD1 (5 bases). Germline V gives CDR1 SGDLS, CDR2 YYNGEE. The CDR3 is 13 residues long. Trimming left V 4 bases short and J 6 bases short, with 13 bases between. The CDR3 is CASSTPGSAEAFF. DNA of the CDR3: TGTGCCAGCAGCACCCCAGGGTCGGCTGAAGCTTTCTTT. Based on the CDR3 plus reference TRBV9 and TRBJ1-1, the full variable domain is DSGVTQTPKHLITATGQRVTLRCSPRSGDLSVYWYQQSLDQGLQFLIQYYNGEERAKGNILERFSAQQFPDLHSELNLSSLELGDSALYFCASSTPGSAEAFFGQGTRLTVV.

This clone was seen a handful of times. The chain couples TRBV12-3 or TRBV12-4 to TRBJ2-7; possible D gene TRBD2, 5 bases. V lost 0 bases, J lost 5 bases, and 8 bases lay in between. The CDR3 has 13 residues. The CDR3 here is CASSLALGDEQYF. As DNA, the CDR3 is TGTGCCAGCAGTTTAGCGCTGGGAGACGAGCAGTACTTC.

The V and J genes are TRBV6-2 or TRBV6-3 and TRBJ2-3; 8 nucleotides match TRBD2. The CDR3 runs 14 residues. Germline V gene lookup returns CDR1 MNHEY and CDR2 SVGEGT. The trim removed 6 bases at V and 4 bases at J, leaving 6 bases unmatched. CDR3 sequence reads: CASSRGTRPDTQYF. CDR3 DNA: TGTGCCAGCAGCCGCGGGACTAGGCCAGATACGCAGTATTTT.

This clone was recorded once. The gene calls are TRBV29-1 and TRBJ1-2, with 11 bases identical to TRBD1. Germline values: CDR1 SQVTM, CDR2 ANQGSEA. The CDR3 loop spans 15 amino acids. V dropped 2 bases and J dropped 2; count of bases not matched to a gene: 4. The CDR3 loop reads CSVELGQGGNYGYTF. CDR3 DNA: TGCAGCGTTGAATTGGGACAGGGGGGAAACTATGGCTACACCTTC.

The chain couples TRBV5-5 to TRBJ1-3; a possible D gene is TRBD1 (5 bases). Deletions cut 2 bases from V and 0 bases from J, with 6 bases between. The V gene's germline CDR1 is SGHKS and CDR2 YYEKEE (reference sequence). The CDR3 totals 14 residues. The CDR3 here is CASSFGGSGNTIYF. CDR3 bases: TGTGCCAGCAGCTTCGGGGGCTCTGGAAACACCATATATTTT.

The rearrangement joins TRBV7-2 to TRBJ2-7; D is possibly TRBD2 (5 bases). V was shortened by 4 bases and J by 2 bases, with 12 bases between the two germline ends. The germline V gene has CDR1 SGHTA and CDR2 FQGNSA. CDR3 length: 14 amino acids. CDR3 loop: CASSWTQNTYEQYF. The CDR3 DNA is TGTGCCAGCAGCTGGACTCAAAATACCTACGAGCAGTACTTC.

The chain is built from TRBV14 and TRBJ2-7; D unresolved. Trimming cost V 4 bases and J 2 bases, with 27 bases left between them. CDR1 and CDR2 (germline): SGHDN, FVKESK. The CDR3 length is 19 residues. The CDR3: CASSPPRRLGISNTYEQYF. DNA for the CDR3: TGTGCCAGCAGCCCCCCTCGTCGACTCGGTATATCGAATACCTACGAGCAGTACTTC.

The chain couples TRBV2 to TRBJ2-7; 8 bases match TRBD1. The CDR3 has 13 residues. V lost 8 bases to trimming and J lost 3 bases; unmatched junction nucleotides: 6. The germline CDR1 and CDR2 sequences are SNHLY and FYNNEI. CDR3 amino acids: CASGGQVFYEQYF. CDR3 in DNA: TGTGCCAGCGGGGGACAGGTATTCTACGAGCAGTACTTC.

This clone appeared a few times. The genes are TRBV19 and TRBJ1-5; tentatively, D is TRBD1 (5 bases). In germline, CDR1 is LNHDA, CDR2 SQIVND (reference sequence). This CDR3 has 15 amino acids. V was cut by 7 bases and J by 3 bases, with 16 bases left in between. In nucleotides, the CDR3 is TGTGCCAGTACCCTGGACATTTATTCCAATCAGCCCCAGCATTTT. Translated: CASTLDIYSNQPQHF.